This TCR beta chain was recovered during a study of T cell responses to AZD1222 COVID-19 vaccine. Worth noting for this clone: The antigen remains unidentified.

Libraries were prepared by immunoSEQ multiplex PCR; TCRdb keeps only in-frame clonotypes and omits some of them. The sample yields approximately 84,000 clones, approximately 92% seen once. The J segment lost 6 bases and the V segment lost 5 bases, leaving 11 bases of the junction unmatched. CDR3 length: 17 amino acids. Germline V gene lookup returns CDR1 MNHEY and CDR2 SMNVEV (reference sequence). Overall study findings and caveats: The donors showed a predominance of white British ancestry and of females, with possible underestimation of clonal diversity. Only 5 or 6 people who got AZD1222 tested seropositive at baseline. Increased Spike-specific TCR breadth and depth were observed after two AZD1222 doses.

This TCR was recovered from an adult in good health. The rearrangement joins TRBV27 to TRBJ2-7, with TRBD2 matching 15 bases. The sample was peripheral blood, taken on day 0 of AZD1222 vaccination. CDR3 DNA sequence: TGTGCCAGCAGTCCTTGGACTAGCGGGAGGGCCCCCCGCGAGCAGTACTTC. As protein: CASSPWTSGRAPREQYF.